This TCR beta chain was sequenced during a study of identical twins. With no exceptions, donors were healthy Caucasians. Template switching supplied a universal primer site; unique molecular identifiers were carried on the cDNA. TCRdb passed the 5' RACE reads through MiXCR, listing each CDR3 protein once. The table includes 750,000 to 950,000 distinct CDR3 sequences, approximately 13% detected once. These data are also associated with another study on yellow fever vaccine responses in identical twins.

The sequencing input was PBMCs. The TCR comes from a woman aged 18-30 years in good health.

The CDR3 loop is CASSYPDRVYEQYV. For the CDR3, the DNA is TGTGCCAGCAGTTACCCGGACAGGGTGTACGAGCAGTACGTC. V and J are TRBV6-5 and TRBJ2-7, with 8 bases fitting TRBD1. V gave up 2 bases and J gave up 4 bases; unmatched junction bases: 4. The length of the CDR3 is 14 residues. Germline V gene data show CDR1 as MNHEY and CDR2 as SVGAGI.